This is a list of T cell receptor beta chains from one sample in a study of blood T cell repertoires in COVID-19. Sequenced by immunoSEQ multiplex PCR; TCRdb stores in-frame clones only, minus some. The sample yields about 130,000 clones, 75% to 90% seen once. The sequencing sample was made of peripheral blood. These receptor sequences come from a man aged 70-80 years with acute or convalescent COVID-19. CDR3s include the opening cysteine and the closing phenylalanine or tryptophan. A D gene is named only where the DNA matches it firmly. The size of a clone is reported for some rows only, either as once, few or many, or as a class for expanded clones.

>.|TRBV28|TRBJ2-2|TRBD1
TGTGCCGGGCAGGGGGCTATAAACACCGGGGAGCTGTTTTTT
CAGQGAINTGELFF
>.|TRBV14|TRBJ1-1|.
TGTGCCAGCAGCCAGGGGGGGTTCAACACTGAAGCTTTCTTT
CASSQGGFNTEAFF
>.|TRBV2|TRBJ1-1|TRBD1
TGTGCCAGCAGGGGGGACAGCAATTCGAACACTGAAGCTTTCTTT
CASRGDSNSNTEAFF
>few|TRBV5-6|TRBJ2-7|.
TGTGCCAGCAGCTTACTCGGGAACCGCGGGGTCTACGAGCAGTACTTC
CASSLLGNRGVYEQYF
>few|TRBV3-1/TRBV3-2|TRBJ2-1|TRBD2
TGTGCCAGCAGCCAGCAGCGGGGCAAGACCTACAATGAGCAGTTCTTC
CASSQQRGKTYNEQFF
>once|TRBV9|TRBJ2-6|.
TGTGCCAGCAGCGTAGTTCCGCAGGGGATTCCCTCTGGGGCCAACGTCCTGACTTTC
CASSVVPQGIPSGANVLTF
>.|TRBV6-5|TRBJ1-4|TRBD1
TGTGCCAGCAGTTACTCCGGGACAGCAAGGGAAAAACTGTTTTTT
CASSYSGTAREKLFF
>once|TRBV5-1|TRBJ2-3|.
TGCGCCAGCAGCTTGGGGAGTGAAGATACGCAGTATTTT
CASSLGSEDTQYF
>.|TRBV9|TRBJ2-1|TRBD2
TGTGCCAGCAGCGTAGTTAGCGGGGGATACAATGAGCAGTTCTTC
CASSVVSGGYNEQFF
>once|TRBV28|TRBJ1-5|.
TGTGCCAGCAGTTATATAGAGAATCAGCCCCAGCATTTT
CASSYIENQPQHF
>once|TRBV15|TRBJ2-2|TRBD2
TGTGCCACCACGGGGGGGGCCTCCGTTTTTGGGGAGCTGTTTTTT
CATTGGASVFGELFF
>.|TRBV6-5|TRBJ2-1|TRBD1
TGTGCCAGCACCCGACAGGGGTCCTACAATGAGCAGTTCTTC
CASTRQGSYNEQFF
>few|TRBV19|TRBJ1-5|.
TGTGCCAGTAGTAGGGGGCGTGAGCCCCAGCATTTT
CASSRGREPQHF
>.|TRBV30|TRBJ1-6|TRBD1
TGTGCCTGGACACGAGTGACAGGGAATTCACCCCTCCACTTT
CAWTRVTGNSPLHF
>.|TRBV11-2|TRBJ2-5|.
TGTGCCAGCAGCCGAGGGCCTTTGACCCAGTACTTC
CASSRGPLTQYF
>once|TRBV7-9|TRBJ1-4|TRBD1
TGTGCCAGCAGCTTAGGGGGACAGGCCGGCCATGAAAAACTGTTTTTT
CASSLGGQAGHEKLFF
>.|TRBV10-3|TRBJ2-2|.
TGTGCCATCCGTGACGGGGGGCGGGCCGGGGAGCTGTTTTTT
CAIRDGGRAGELFF
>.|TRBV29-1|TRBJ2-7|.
TGCAGCGTTGTAAGGGGAGGTTTGGGGTACGAGCAGTACTTC
CSVVRGGLGYEQYF
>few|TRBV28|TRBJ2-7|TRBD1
TGTGCCAGCAGTCCAGGACAGGGATACGAGCAGTACTTC
CASSPGQGYEQYF
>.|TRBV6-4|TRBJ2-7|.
TGTGCCAGCAGGAGCCGCTGGAGGGAATCCTACGAGCAGTACTTC
CASRSRWRESYEQYF
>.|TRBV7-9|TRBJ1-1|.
TGTGCCAGCAGCGCCGCCGGAGGACTGGGTCGCACTGAAGCTTTCTTT
CASSAAGGLGRTEAFF
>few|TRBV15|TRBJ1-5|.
TGTGCCACCAGCAGAGTTTGGGAGGGGTCCTGGAGGAGCAATCAGCCCCAGCATTTT
CATSRVWEGSWRSNQPQHF
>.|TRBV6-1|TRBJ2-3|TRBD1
TGTGCCAGCAGTGACAGGGGGCCCACAGATACGCAGTATTTT
CASSDRGPTDTQYF
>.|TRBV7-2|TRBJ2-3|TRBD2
TGTGCCAGCAGCTTAGTTCCGCGGGGGTATACAGATACGCAGTATTTT
CASSLVPRGYTDTQYF
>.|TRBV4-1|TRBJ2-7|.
TGCGCCAGCAGCCAATTGACAGGCTACGAGCAGTACTTC
CASSQLTGYEQYF